This entry lists 6 T cell receptor beta chains sequenced from one sample in a study of T cell responses to AZD1222 COVID-19 vaccine. Data came from immunoSEQ multiplex PCR; TCRdb stores just in-frame clones and leaves some out. This table holds 90,000 to 110,000 clones, roughly nine tenths found once. The source was peripheral blood, collected on day 0 of AZD1222 vaccination. The receptor set was obtained from an adult in good health.

The chain links TRBV6-5 to TRBJ1-2, with D possibly being TRBD1 (5 bases). The germline V gene encodes CDR1 MNHEY and CDR2 SVGAGI. V lost 7 bases, J lost 0 bases, and 12 bases lay in between. The CDR3 is 14 amino acids. DNA for the CDR3: TGTGCCAGCAACTCGGGACGTACTAACTATGGCTACACCTTC. As protein: CASNSGRTNYGYTF.

The chain links TRBV4-3 to TRBJ1-2; 9 bases align to TRBD1. J was trimmed by 6 bases and V by 0 bases; bases with no gene match: 2. CDR3 length equals 14 residues. Germline lookup yields CDR1 LGHNA and CDR2 YSLEER. The CDR3 sequence: CASSQEGDRDGYTF. CDR3 nucleotide sequence: TGCGCCAGCAGCCAAGAAGGGGACAGGGATGGCTACACCTTC.

This rearrangement joins TRBV18 to TRBJ1-1, with 10 bases matching TRBD1. CDR1 KGHSH and CDR2 LQKENI come from the germline V gene. V lost 2 bases, J lost 4 bases, and 7 bases stayed unmatched. CDR3 length: 16 amino acids. The CDR3 reads CASSPGTGVSTTEAFF. The CDR3 coding sequence is TGTGCCAGCTCACCAGGGACAGGGGTGAGCACCACTGAAGCTTTCTTT.

J is TRBJ2-7 and V is TRBV11-2, with D perhaps assigned TRBD1 or TRBD2 (5 bases each). Germline lookup yields CDR1 SGHAT and CDR2 FQNNGV. V was shortened by 4 bases and J by 3 bases, with 16 bases between the two germline ends. The CDR3 totals 15 residues. The CDR3 region has the DNA TGTGCCAGCAGCTCCTATTGGGGGAAAGGCTACGAGCAGTACTTC. It yields the protein CASSSYWGKGYEQYF.

The rearrangement joins TRBV5-4 to TRBJ1-1, with D maybe TRBD1 (5 bases). The V gene's germline CDR1 is SGHNT and CDR2 YYREEE (reference sequence). This CDR3 spans 14 amino acids. V dropped 4 bases and J dropped 0 bases, with 10 bases sitting between them. The CDR3 coding sequence is TGTGCCAGCAGCCGACAGACCGTGAACACTGAAGCTTTCTTT. This codes for CASSRQTVNTEAFF.

The J gene is TRBJ1-2, the V gene TRBV4-1; 11 nucleotides match TRBD1. From germline, CDR1 is MGHRA and CDR2 YSYEKL. With V trimmed by 4 bases and J by 6 bases, 10 bases remained unmatched. The CDR3 has 16 residues. CDR3 in amino acids: CASSLRDRGTTNGYTF. The CDR3 nucleotides are TGCGCCAGCAGCCTCCGGGACAGGGGGACCACTAATGGCTACACCTTC.